The rows below give T cell receptor beta chains drawn from one sample of a study of T cell changes during pregnancy in multiple sclerosis. Assay: immunoSEQ multiplex PCR; the TCRdb copy retains only in-frame clones and omits some. This table holds 70,000 or so clones, 92% found once. The input for sequencing was peripheral blood, taken in the third trimester of pregnancy. Receptors were obtained from a female donor in good health, enrolled as a control in a pregnancy study. CDR3s include the opening cysteine and the closing phenylalanine or tryptophan. A D gene is named only where the DNA matches it firmly. Clone sizes are given selectively: once, few, many, or a class where the clone is expanded.

CDR3nt,CDR3aa,v_gene,d_gene,abundance,j_gene
TGTGCCAGCTCACCCGATCCAGGGGTCACTGAAGCTTTCTTT,CASSPDPGVTEAFF,TRBV18,NA,NA,TRBJ1-1
TGTGCCAGCTCACTGGCAGGGTCCGGTAATGAAAAACTGTTTTTT,CASSLAGSGNEKLFF,TRBV18,NA,NA,TRBJ1-4
TGCGCCAGCAGCCTGGGACTAGCGGTAAACGAGCAGTACTTC,CASSLGLAVNEQYF,TRBV5-1,TRBD2,NA,TRBJ2-7
TGTGCCAGCAGTTACAACCGCAATCAGCCCCAGCATTTT,CASSYNRNQPQHF,TRBV27,NA,NA,TRBJ1-5
TGTGCCAGTAACGCAGGGGGCCGTGAAAAACTGTTTTTT,CASNAGGREKLFF,TRBV19,TRBD1,NA,TRBJ1-4
TGTGCCATCAGTGAGTTAGGGGACACTGAAGCTTTCTTT,CAISELGDTEAFF,TRBV10-3,NA,NA,TRBJ1-1
TGTGCCAGCGGTACAGGCAATCAGCCCCAGCATTTT,CASGTGNQPQHF,TRBV11-3,NA,NA,TRBJ1-5
TGTGCCACCGAGAATAGGGGGCGGAACACTGAAGCTTTCTTT,CATENRGRNTEAFF,TRBV19,TRBD1,NA,TRBJ1-1
TGTGCCAGCAGCTTAGAGGCAGGGTCTAGGGGGAATTCACCCCTCCACTTT,CASSLEAGSRGNSPLHF,TRBV11-2,NA,NA,TRBJ1-6
TGTGCCAGCAGCTTAGTGTGGCGGGTGAACACTGAAGCTTTCTTT,CASSLVWRVNTEAFF,TRBV7-2,NA,once,TRBJ1-1
TGTGCCAGCAGCTTAGGCGGGAGCGTAGATACGCAGTATTTT,CASSLGGSVDTQYF,TRBV7-3,TRBD2,NA,TRBJ2-3
TGTGCCAGCAGCTTCTTTACCGGGGAGCTGTTTTTT,CASSFFTGELFF,TRBV7-3,NA,NA,TRBJ2-2
TGTGCCAGCAGCTTAAATCAGGGGGCAAAACAAGAGACCCAGTACTTC,CASSLNQGAKQETQYF,TRBV7-3,TRBD1,NA,TRBJ2-5
TGCGCCAGCAGGCGAGCAGATACGCAGTATTTT,CASRRADTQYF,TRBV5-1,NA,NA,TRBJ2-3
TGTGCCAGCAGCGGACAGGGGGCGAGGGAGACCCAGTACTTC,CASSGQGARETQYF,TRBV7-9,TRBD1,NA,TRBJ2-5
TGTGCCAGCAGCGTAGCGCAGGGCCTCTATGGCTACACCTTC,CASSVAQGLYGYTF,TRBV9,NA,few,TRBJ1-2
TGCGCCAGCAGCTTGGTCTGGACAGGGCCTTACACCGGGGAGCTGTTTTTT,CASSLVWTGPYTGELFF,TRBV5-1,TRBD1,NA,TRBJ2-2
TGTGCCAGCAGCGTCGGGGAGGGGAGAAGGACAGATACGCAGTATTTT,CASSVGEGRRTDTQYF,TRBV9,TRBD2,NA,TRBJ2-3
TGTGCCAGCAGGGCCGACAGGGGAACCTACGAGCAGTACTTC,CASRADRGTYEQYF,TRBV6-6,TRBD1,NA,TRBJ2-7
TGTGCCAGCAGTCCTACAGGGACCTCGGGCACTGAAGCTTTCTTT,CASSPTGTSGTEAFF,TRBV27,NA,NA,TRBJ1-1
TGTGCCAGCAGAAGAAGCGGGAGCCGCGAGCAGTACTTC,CASRRSGSREQYF,TRBV28,TRBD2,NA,TRBJ2-7
TGTGCCTGGAAGAGACAGGGTCATGAAAAACTGTTTTTT,CAWKRQGHEKLFF,TRBV30,TRBD1,NA,TRBJ1-4
TGTGCCAGCAGCTTAGGAGGGGGGGGTTACGAGCAGTACTTC,CASSLGGGGYEQYF,TRBV7-2,NA,NA,TRBJ2-7
TGTGCCAGCAGTGAATTAGCGGGGGGGCCAGATACGCAGTATTTT,CASSELAGGPDTQYF,TRBV6-1,TRBD2,NA,TRBJ2-3
TGTGCAAGTCGCTTAGGGGCCGGGGTTGGAAGCAATCAGCCCCAGCATTTT,CASRLGAGVGSNQPQHF,TRBV12-2,NA,NA,TRBJ1-5
TGTGCCAGCAGCCGAGCCGGGAGCGGGATATTTTACGACAATGAGCAGTTCTTC,CASSRAGSGIFYDNEQFF,TRBV9,TRBD2,NA,TRBJ2-1
TGTGCCAGCAGCCGAAGACAGGGTGGCGATCAGCCCCAGCATTTT,CASSRRQGGDQPQHF,TRBV11-2,TRBD1,NA,TRBJ1-5
TGTGCCAGCAGCGACTGGGACAGGGAAACCTACGAGCAGTACTTC,CASSDWDRETYEQYF,TRBV7-2,TRBD1,NA,TRBJ2-7